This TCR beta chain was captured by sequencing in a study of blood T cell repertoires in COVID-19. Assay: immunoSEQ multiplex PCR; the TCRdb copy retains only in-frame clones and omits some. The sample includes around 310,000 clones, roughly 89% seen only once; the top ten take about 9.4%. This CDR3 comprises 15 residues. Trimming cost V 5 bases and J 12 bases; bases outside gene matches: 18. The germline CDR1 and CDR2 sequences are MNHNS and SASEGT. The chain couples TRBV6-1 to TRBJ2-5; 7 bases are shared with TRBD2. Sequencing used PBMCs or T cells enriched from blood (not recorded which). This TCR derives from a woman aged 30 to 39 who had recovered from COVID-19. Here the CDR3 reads CASSSFGLGGLFEYF. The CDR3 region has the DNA TGTGCCAGCAGTTCCTTTGGACTGGGGGGGTTGTTTGAGTACTTC.